This T cell receptor (beta chain) was captured in a study of STAT5B mutations in CD4+ large granular lymphocyte leukemia. Findings and caveats of the study: TRBV06-family usage was enriched in top patient clones (8/27) versus controls (2/35).

The CDR3 sequence is 15 residues long. CDR1 and CDR2 (germline): MNHEY, SVGAGI. The ends lost 0 bases at V and 5 bases at J; junction bases unmatched: 6. TCRdb's copy holds only in-frame clones and misses some; the assay was immunoSEQ multiplex PCR. The table has tens of thousands of clones, over 80% seen once. As to this clone: Antigen unknown.

This sequence joins TRBV6-5 and TRBJ2-5, with 7 bases matching TRBD1. The receptor's source is a human donor in good health. The sequencing sample was made of CD4+ T cells from blood buffy coats. CDR3 residues: CASSYSNRGGETQYF. CDR3 bases: TGTGCCAGCAGTTACTCGAACAGGGGTGGGGAGACCCAGTACTTC.